Listed here are 19 T cell receptor beta chains from one sample, sequenced in a study of cytomegalovirus exposure and HLA in healthy donors. The study ran its PCR with 60 Vbeta and 13 Jbeta primers. The data were produced by immunoSEQ multiplex PCR, yet TCRdb's version contains in-frame clones alone and is incomplete. Of roughly 160,000 clones listed, approximately 78% are singletons. The source material was PBMCs. The source is a male donor in good health and CMV-seropositive.

This rearrangement joins TRBV27 to TRBJ1-1; no clear D. The CDR3 spans 12 residues. With 10 bases removed from V and 4 bases from J, the gap between germline ends came to 13 bases. Germline values: CDR1 MNHEY, CDR2 SMNVEV (reference sequence). The CDR3 DNA sequence: TGTGCCATCCGAGGCGGGCCCACTGAAGCTTTCTTT. Residues: CAIRGGPTEAFF.

V usage is TRBV6-5 and J usage is TRBJ1-1; no clear D gene. V was cut by 5 bases and J by 4 bases, with 14 bases left in between. Germline V gives CDR1 MNHEY, CDR2 SVGAGI. The CDR3 is made up of 14 amino acids. The CDR3 sequence is CASSDIRLFTEAFF. CDR3 DNA sequence: TGTGCCAGCAGTGATATCCGACTTTTCACTGAAGCTTTCTTT.

The V call is TRBV9, the J call TRBJ2-1; 7 positions match TRBD2. The trim removed 4 bases at V and 9 bases at J, leaving 10 bases unmatched. Germline assignment: CDR1 SGDLS and CDR2 YYNGEE. The CDR3 contains 14 residues. The CDR3 coding sequence is TGTGCCAGCAGCAGGGACGGGAGGAGCCGTGAGCAGTTCTTC. Its protein product is CASSRDGRSREQFF.

The rearrangement links TRBV5-4 to TRBJ1-3; 8 bases match TRBD1. V lost 4 bases to trimming and J lost 3 bases; unmatched junction nucleotides: 6. CDR3 length: 15 residues. The germline V gene has CDR1 SGHNT and CDR2 YYREEE (reference sequence). The CDR3 DNA reads as TGTGCCAGCAGCGTGACAGGGGCCGGTGGAAACACCATATATTTT. Residues: CASSVTGAGGNTIYF.

The chain employs TRBV4-2 and TRBJ2-3; 13 nucleotides agree with TRBD2. Trimming at V came to 0 bases and at J to 6 bases, leaving 3 bases not matched to a gene. Germline CDR1 reads LGHNA; CDR2 reads YNFKEQ. The CDR3 length is 16 residues. CDR3 sequence (DNA): TGTGCCAGCAGCCAAGATCAGGGACTAGCGGGGGATACGCAGTATTTT. It is translated as CASSQDQGLAGDTQYF.

This clone was counted a few times. The J gene is TRBJ1-1, the V gene TRBV5-4; D perhaps matches TRBD1 (5 bases). V lost 2 bases, J lost 6 bases, and 8 bases lay in between. The CDR3 consists of 12 residues. The V gene's germline CDR1 is SGHNT and CDR2 YYREEE (reference sequence). The CDR3 loop is CASSFGGAEAFF. The CDR3 DNA sequence: TGTGCCAGCAGCTTTGGGGGGGCTGAAGCTTTCTTT.

The chain has TRBV7-9 and TRBJ2-7; TRBD1 matches 9 bases. Losses at the gene ends were 1 base for V and 3 bases for J; bases not matched to a gene: 4. Germline CDR1 SEHNR, CDR2 FQNEAQ (reference sequence). The CDR3 is made up of 15 amino acids. The CDR3 protein is CASSLVGQGHYEQYF. CDR3 sequence (DNA): TGTGCCAGCAGCTTAGTGGGACAGGGCCACTACGAGCAGTACTTC.

The chain uses TRBV2 and TRBJ2-4; the D gene is possibly TRBD2 (6 bases). V lost 1 base and J lost 0, with 7 bases in between. The CDR3 runs to 15 residues. CDR1 is SNHLY, CDR2 FYNNEI, per germline. CDR3 coding DNA: TGTGCCAGCAGTGAAGGGGGACTAGCCAAAAACATTCAGTACTTC. Protein sequence: CASSEGGLAKNIQYF.

The chain joins TRBV2 to TRBJ1-1, with D hard to call. V gave up 1 base and J gave up 6 bases, with 9 bases separating them. Germline CDR1 SNHLY, CDR2 FYNNEI. This CDR3 contains 13 residues. The CDR3, as DNA: TGTGCCAGCAGTGAAGAGGCGGGCTCTGAAGCTTTCTTT. The encoded protein is CASSEEAGSEAFF.

The table lists this clone with a few counts. Its ends do not fully match the called genes, so a read error is possible. V usage is TRBV6-6 and J usage is TRBJ2-7, with 11 bases matching TRBD1. The CDR3 is made up of 16 amino acids. Germline CDR1 reads MNHNY; CDR2 reads SVGAGI (reference sequence). In DNA, the CDR3 is TGTGCCAGCAGTCACTCCGGGACAGGGGGTTCCTACGAGCAGTACTTC. As protein: CASSHSGTGGSYEQYF.

The chain's CDR3 is CASSYSFQGSQPQHF. CDR3 sequence (DNA): TGTGCCAGCAGTTACTCGTTCCAGGGAAGTCAGCCCCAGCATTTT. This chain uses TRBV6-5 with TRBJ1-5; D possibly corresponds to TRBD1 (5 bases). Germline CDR1 is MNHEY and CDR2 is SVGAGI. The CDR3 runs to 15 residues. V lost 0 bases to trimming and J lost 6 bases, with 12 bases between them.

CDR3 protein: CASSDKKYSTEAFF. The CDR3 DNA sequence: TGTGCCAGCAGTGATAAGAAGTACAGCACTGAAGCTTTCTTT. V gene TRBV2 combines with J gene TRBJ1-1; D not resolved. With 3 bases removed from V and 4 bases from J, the gap between germline ends came to 12 bases. Germline-derived CDR1 and CDR2 are SNHLY and FYNNEI. CDR3 length: 14 residues. Full variable domain (remainder filled in from reference TRBV2 and TRBJ1-1): EPEVTQTPSHQVTQMGQEVILRCVPISNHLYFYWYRQILGQKVEFLVSFYNNEISEKSEIFDDQFSVERPDGSNFTLKIRSTKLEDSAMYFCASSDKKYSTEAFFGQGTRLTVV.

This sequence joins TRBV19 and TRBJ2-1; 12 nucleotides align to TRBD2. V was clipped by 3 bases and J by 9 bases; unmatched bases: 9. CDR3 length: 16 amino acids. Germline V gene data show CDR1 as LNHDA and CDR2 as SQIVND (reference sequence). The CDR3 region is CASSIPTSGSMGEQFF. DNA of the CDR3: TGTGCCAGTAGTATTCCGACTAGCGGGAGTATGGGTGAGCAGTTCTTC.

The chain couples TRBV5-6 to TRBJ2-6; the match to TRBD1 covers 8 bases. There are 18 residues in the CDR3. Germline CDR1 is SGHDT and CDR2 is YYEEEE. V was pared by 0 bases and J by 0 bases, with 5 bases of the junction left unmatched. The CDR3 DNA reads TGTGCCAGCAGCTTGGACAGGGGGAAGTTCTCTGGGGCCAACGTCCTGACTTTC. Translated: CASSLDRGKFSGANVLTF.

The chain employs TRBV6-1 and TRBJ1-2; D is ambiguous. The CDR3 contains 13 residues. Germline CDR1 and CDR2: MNHNS and SASEGT. V lost 5 bases to trimming and J lost 8 bases, with 15 bases between them. As DNA, the CDR3 is TGTGCCAGCAGTCCACCCGGTGGCGGAGGCTACACCTTC. Amino acids: CASSPPGGGGYTF.

The chain employs TRBV28 and TRBJ1-1; 11 bases fit TRBD1. The CDR3 is made up of 15 amino acids. The V segment lost 6 bases and the J segment 4 bases; nucleotides outside the gene matches: 7. CDR1 is MDHEN, CDR2 SYDVKM, per germline. The chain's CDR3 is CASRPGTGGFTEAFF. CDR3 in DNA: TGTGCCAGCAGGCCCGGGACAGGGGGATTCACTGAAGCTTTCTTT.

The rearrangement uses TRBV7-9 and TRBJ2-7; D is unresolved. CDR1 SEHNR and CDR2 FQNEAQ come from the germline V gene (reference sequence). V shed 0 bases and J shed 7 bases, with 7 bases lying between them. This CDR3 is built from 12 residues. The CDR3 nucleotides read TGTGCCAGCAGCTTAGCGCTAGGAGAGCAGTACTTC. Protein product: CASSLALGEQYF.

The V gene is TRBV2, the J gene TRBJ2-1; tentative D call: TRBD1 (5 bases). This CDR3 region has 16 residues. Germline CDR1 and CDR2: SNHLY and FYNNEI. V shed 7 bases and J shed 0 bases, with 16 bases lying between them. This chain's CDR3 is CASNSWGGSSYNEQFF. The CDR3 nucleotides read TGTGCCAGCAACTCATGGGGCGGCAGCTCCTACAATGAGCAGTTCTTC.

CDR3 nucleotide sequence: TGCGCCAGCAGGGGGACAGGGGGCCCAGAGGAGCAGTTCTTC. Encoded protein: CASRGTGGPEEQFF. This chain joins TRBV5-1 and TRBJ2-1; 12 nucleotides agree with TRBD1. Germline V CDR1 and CDR2: SGHRS, YFSETQ. V lost 5 bases, J lost 10 bases, and 7 bases stayed unmatched. The CDR3 loop spans 14 amino acids.